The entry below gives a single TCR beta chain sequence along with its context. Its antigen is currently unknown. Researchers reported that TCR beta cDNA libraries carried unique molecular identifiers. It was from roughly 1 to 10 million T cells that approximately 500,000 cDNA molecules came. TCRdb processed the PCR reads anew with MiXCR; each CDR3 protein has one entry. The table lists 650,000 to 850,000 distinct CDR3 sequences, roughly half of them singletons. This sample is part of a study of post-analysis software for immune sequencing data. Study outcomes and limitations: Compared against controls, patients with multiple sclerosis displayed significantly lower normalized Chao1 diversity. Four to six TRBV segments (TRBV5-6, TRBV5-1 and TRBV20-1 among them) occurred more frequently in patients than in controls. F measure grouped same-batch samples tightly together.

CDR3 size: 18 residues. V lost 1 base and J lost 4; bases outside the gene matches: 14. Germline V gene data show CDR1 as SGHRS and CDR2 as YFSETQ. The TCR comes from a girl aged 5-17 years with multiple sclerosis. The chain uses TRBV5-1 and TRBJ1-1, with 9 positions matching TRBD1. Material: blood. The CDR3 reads CASSLSSDRGPRSTEAFF. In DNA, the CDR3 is TGCGCCAGCAGCTTGTCGTCGGACAGGGGTCCCCGGTCCACTGAAGCTTTCTTT.